These 7 T cell receptor beta chains originate from one sample sequenced in a study of blood T cells in healthy people across ages. The authors ran a second PCR of about 6 to 12 cycles using a sample-barcoded 5' primer and a J-beta primer mix. TCRdb re-called the 5' RACE reads through MiXCR, storing one row per CDR3 protein. This sample has about 1.8 million distinct CDR3 sequences, with 49% found just once. Sequencing used blood. Receptors originate from a middle-aged woman in good health.

A few counts support this clonotype. The chain has TRBV6-2 or TRBV6-3 and TRBJ2-4; the D is unclear. The CDR3 runs to 13 residues. The germline CDR1 and CDR2 sequences are MNHEY and SVGEGT. V was trimmed by 7 bases and J by 0 bases, leaving 7 bases between them. DNA for the CDR3: TGTGCCAGCACCGGCCTAGCCAAAAACATTCAGTACTTC. Protein sequence: CASTGLAKNIQYF.

The chain employs TRBV7-2 and TRBJ2-3; D uncertain. CDR1 is SGHTA, CDR2 FQGNSA, per germline. This CDR3 has 15 residues. The germline V and J ends were trimmed by 1 base and 2 bases, with 10 bases remaining between them. The CDR3 protein is CASSLGLVITDTQYF. The CDR3 nucleotides are TGTGCCAGCAGCTTAGGGCTAGTCATCACAGATACGCAGTATTTT.

V is TRBV5-1 and J is TRBJ1-2; D remains ambiguous. Germline CDR1 SGHRS, CDR2 YFSETQ. Trimming removed 4 bases from V and 0 bases from J, with 16 bases in between. This CDR3 comprises 16 residues. The chain's CDR3 is CASSIGIAGSNYGYTF. CDR3 DNA sequence: TGCGCCAGCAGCATTGGGATTGCAGGATCTAACTATGGCTACACCTTC.

The chain joins TRBV11-2 to TRBJ2-3; 8 nucleotides match TRBD2. After removal of 3 bases from V and 1 base from J, the junction contained 6 bases not matched to a gene. CDR3 size: 16 residues. Germline CDR1 SGHAT, CDR2 FQNNGV. CDR3 bases: TGTGCCAGCAGCTTCGGCGGGGGGCACCGCACAGATACGCAGTATTTT. Amino acid sequence: CASSFGGGHRTDTQYF.

This clonotype was detected a few times. The rearrangement links TRBV25-1 to TRBJ1-4, with 8 positions matching TRBD1. Germline V gene lookup returns CDR1 MGHDK and CDR2 SYGVNS. V was pared by 2 bases and J by 6 bases, with 5 bases of the junction left unmatched. The CDR3 length is 15 residues. In DNA, the CDR3 is TGTGCCAGCAGTGAAACCGGGACAGGACATGAAAAACTGTTTTTT. Translation gives CASSETGTGHEKLFF. Filled out from reference TRBV25-1 and TRBJ1-4, the complete variable domain reads EADIYQTPRYLVIGTGKKITLECSQTMGHDKMYWYQQDPGMELHLIHYSYGVNSTEKGDLSSESTVSRIRTEHFPLTLESARPSHTSQYLCASSETGTGHEKLFFGSGTQLSVL.

This clonotype was seen more than once but under ten times. The chain uses TRBV5-1 and TRBJ2-7, with 9 bases aligning to TRBD1. Unmatched junction bases numbered 8, after V lost 5 bases and J lost 5 bases. Germline assignment: CDR1 SGHRS and CDR2 YFSETQ. CDR3 length: 14 residues. CDR3 protein: CASSWDRAEDEQYF. The CDR3 bases are TGCGCCAGCAGTTGGGACAGGGCGGAGGACGAGCAGTACTTC.

The rearrangement links TRBV10-3 to TRBJ1-2; D unclear. V was pared by 6 bases and J by 1 base, with 12 bases between. CDR1 is ENHRY, CDR2 SYGVKD, per germline. This CDR3 has 14 residues. The CDR3 reads CAIRGLGFNYGYTF. The DNA of the CDR3 is TGTGCCATCAGGGGGTTAGGGTTTAACTATGGCTACACCTTC.